Presented here are 20 T cell receptor beta chains from one specimen sequenced in a study of CXCR3-negative and CXCR3-positive naive CD8 T cells. Libraries of TRB cDNA were made by 5' RACE and carried UMIs. For each CDR3 protein, TCRdb gives one entry from its re-call of the 5' RACE reads, without DNA. This sample's table has about 130,000 distinct CDR3 sequences. The specimen was naive CXCR3- CD8+ T cells from blood. Subset denoted: CD45RO-CCR7+CD27+CD95- naive CD8+ T cells lacking CXCR3 (TNR3-). Receptors originate from a human donor in good health. Some clones in this sample may be carry-over from other donors' samples.

The chain joins TRBV12-3 or TRBV12-4 to TRBJ2-2; TCRdb calls TRBD1, which cannot be checked without DNA. The CDR3 spans 16 residues. The CDR3 sequence: CASRPSGQRYTGELFF.

This chain joins TRBV21-1 and TRBJ2-5; TCRdb's assignment of TRBD1 cannot be checked, as there is no DNA. TRBV21-1 is deemed a pseudogene. This CDR3 is 16 amino acids long. The CDR3 loop is CASSQRGETYQETQYF.

V usage is TRBV13 and J usage is TRBJ1-3. CDR1 and CDR2 from the germline V gene are PRHDT and FYEKMQ (reference sequence). This CDR3 has 15 amino acids. This CDR3 is CASSRGQSSGNTIYF.

V is TRBV28 and J is TRBJ2-5; TCRdb gives TRBD1 as the D gene, but with no DNA this cannot be confirmed. Germline V gene sequence: CDR1 MDHEN, CDR2 SYDVKM. The CDR3 has 14 amino acids. This chain's CDR3 is CASSSGTNQETQYF. The variable domain in full, with the rest retrieved from reference TRBV28 and TRBJ2-5, is DVKVTQSSRYLVKRTGEKVFLECVQDMDHENMFWYRQDPGLGLRLIYFSYDVKMKEKGDIPEGYSVSREKKERFSLILESASTNQTSMYLCASSSGTNQETQYFGPGTRLLVL.

The chain links TRBV7-9 to TRBJ2-2. This CDR3 is 12 amino acids long. Germline V CDR1 and CDR2: SEHNR, FQNEAQ (reference sequence). The CDR3: CASYESSGELFF.

The CDR3 protein is CSVVGLNTGELFF. V usage is TRBV29-1 and J usage is TRBJ2-2. Germline V gene data show CDR1 as SQVTM and CDR2 as ANQGSEA. The CDR3 is 13 residues long.

This rearrangement joins TRBV5-5 to TRBJ2-3; TCRdb's D gene call, TRBD2, goes unchecked for lack of DNA. The CDR3 runs to 17 residues. Germline assignment: CDR1 SGHKS and CDR2 YYEKEE (reference sequence). This CDR3 reads CASSLGLAGGPVHTQYF.

The J gene is TRBJ2-2, the V gene TRBV29-1; the TCRdb D gene call, TRBD1, has no DNA to confirm it. Germline lookup yields CDR1 SQVTM and CDR2 ANQGSEA. This CDR3 has 15 residues. CDR3 sequence: CSVEAGDRNAGELFF.

The chain links TRBV12-3 or TRBV12-4 to TRBJ1-5; the TCRdb D gene call, TRBD1, has no DNA to confirm it. CDR3 length: 15 amino acids. Here the CDR3 reads CASSASGQNYRPQHF.

The chain is built from TRBV9 and TRBJ1-6; checking the TCRdb D call of TRBD1 is not possible without DNA. The germline CDR1 and CDR2 sequences are SGDLS and YYNGEE. The CDR3 is 15 residues long. CDR3 sequence: CASSPLGGPDSPLHF.

The rearrangement links TRBV12-3 or TRBV12-4 to TRBJ1-4; with no DNA, the TCRdb D assignment of TRBD1 cannot be verified. The CDR3 runs to 15 residues. CDR3 in amino acids: CASIETYRGGEKLFF.

V gene TRBV10-1 combines with J gene TRBJ2-7; TCRdb proposes TRBD2, but this gene call is untestable without DNA. Germline CDR1 and CDR2: WNHNN and SYGVQD (reference sequence). This CDR3 contains 13 residues. CDR3: CASSEGPNYEQYF.

J is TRBJ1-6 and V is TRBV20-1; as DNA is missing, the TRBD1 call by TCRdb cannot be tested. In germline, CDR1 is DFQATT, CDR2 SNEGSKA (reference sequence). The CDR3 has 15 amino acids. The CDR3 spells CSARAQGWINSPLHF.

The chain uses TRBV7-8 and TRBJ2-1; TCRdb proposes TRBD2, but this gene call is untestable without DNA. The CDR3 extends over 17 amino acids. Germline V CDR1 and CDR2: SGHVS, FQNEAQ. The CDR3 here is CASSQRTSGRGGNEQFF.

V usage is TRBV7-2 and J usage is TRBJ2-7. Per germline, CDR1 SGHTA and CDR2 FQGNSA. This CDR3 has 15 residues. The CDR3: CASSLSLGDPYEQYF.

CDR3 in amino acids: CASSQDRGQLFDYTF. The gene calls are TRBV4-3 and TRBJ1-2; the TCRdb call, TRBD1, lacks DNA for checking. The CDR3 consists of 15 residues. Germline V gene sequence: CDR1 LGHNA, CDR2 YSLEER.

CDR3 in amino acids: CASKPGASRTDTQYF. The J gene is TRBJ2-3, the V gene TRBV5-1; the TCRdb D gene call, TRBD1, has no DNA to confirm it. The germline gives CDR1 SGHRS, CDR2 YFSETQ. This CDR3 spans 15 amino acids.

The V and J genes are TRBV7-2 and TRBJ2-4; as DNA is missing, the TRBD1 call by TCRdb cannot be tested. The CDR3 has 16 residues. Germline CDR1 and CDR2: SGHTA and FQGNSA. The CDR3 sequence is CASSLVFVAGVDIQYF.

The rearrangement joins TRBV19 to TRBJ1-5; TCRdb reports TRBD1, a call that lacks DNA to check it against. The CDR3 sequence is 17 residues long. Germline CDR1 LNHDA, CDR2 SQIVND (reference sequence). The CDR3 loop is CASTSPGQVYRNQPQHF.

The chain carries TRBV6-2 or TRBV6-3 and TRBJ2-1. The CDR3 extends over 16 amino acids. The germline V gene encodes CDR1 MNHEY and CDR2 SVGEGT. CDR3 loop: CASSYSLGGPNNEQFF.